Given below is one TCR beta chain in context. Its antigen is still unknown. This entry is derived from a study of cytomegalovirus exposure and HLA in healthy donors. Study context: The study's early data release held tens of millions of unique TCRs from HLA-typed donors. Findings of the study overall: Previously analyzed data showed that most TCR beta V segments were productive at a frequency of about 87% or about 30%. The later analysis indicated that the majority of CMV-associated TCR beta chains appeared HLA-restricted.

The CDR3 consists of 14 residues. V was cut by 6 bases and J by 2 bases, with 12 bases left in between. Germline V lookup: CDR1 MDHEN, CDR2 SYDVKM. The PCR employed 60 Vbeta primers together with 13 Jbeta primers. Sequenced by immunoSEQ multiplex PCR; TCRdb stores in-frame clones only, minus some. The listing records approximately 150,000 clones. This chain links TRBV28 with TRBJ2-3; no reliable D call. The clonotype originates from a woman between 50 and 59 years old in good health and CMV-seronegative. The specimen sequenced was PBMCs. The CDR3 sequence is CASRPSYPTDTQYF. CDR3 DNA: TGTGCCAGCAGACCCTCCTACCCCACAGATACGCAGTATTTT.